The sequence of this T cell receptor beta chain was determined in a study of shared clonotypes between healthy human individuals. Regarding the study as a whole: It was expected that sequencing depth would affect clonotype sharing among donors.

Measured with immunoSEQ multiplex PCR; TCRdb has only the in-frame clones, and not every one. The data show under 850,000 clones, with roughly 72% seen just once and over 1.5% held by the top ten. The investigators split CD4+ cells into a CD45RA+ naive subset and a CD45RA-negative memory subset. With respect to this clone: What it binds is not known.

CDR3 length: 13 amino acids. The V gene end was trimmed by 3 bases and the J gene end by 3 bases; junction bases not matched to a gene: 2. Germline V gene lookup returns CDR1 SGHTA and CDR2 FQGNSA. This chain connects TRBV7-2 to TRBJ2-7; 7 bases are shared with TRBD2. Material: memory CD4+ T cells sorted from blood. Subset: CD45RA-negative fraction. The clonotype was recovered from a woman in her twenties or thirties in good health. The CDR3 here is CASSLTSNYEQYF. DNA for the CDR3: TGTGCCAGCAGCTTGACTAGCAACTACGAGCAGTACTTC.